One sample yielded the 8 T cell receptor beta chains listed below, sequenced in a study of blood T cell repertoires in COVID-19. Libraries were prepared by immunoSEQ multiplex PCR; TCRdb keeps only in-frame clonotypes and omits some of them. The table records approximately 120,000 clones, around 83% of them present only once. Material for sequencing was peripheral blood. These receptors were collected from a man at least 80 years old with active or convalescent COVID-19.

CDR3 in DNA: TGTGCCAGCAGCCAACCCCTTCACGGAGATCTGAACTATGGCTACACCTTC. Translating gives CASSQPLHGDLNYGYTF. This rearrangement joins TRBV14 to TRBJ1-2; D uncertain. Germline CDR1 SGHDN, CDR2 FVKESK. CDR3 length: 17 amino acids. Deletions cut 2 bases from V and 2 bases from J, with 18 bases between.

The chain carries TRBV6-5 and TRBJ2-7; possible D gene TRBD1, 8 bases. Germline V gene data show CDR1 as MNHEY and CDR2 as SVGAGI. The V and J ends lost 5 bases and 5 bases respectively, with 19 bases between them. The CDR3 consists of 15 residues. CDR3: CASSTNRGRDDEQYF. CDR3 nucleotide sequence: TGTGCCAGCAGTACCAACAGGGGGAGGGACGACGAGCAGTACTTC.

CDR3 amino acids: CASSSRGRTEAFF. CDR3 DNA: TGTGCCAGCAGTTCCAGGGGTCGCACTGAAGCTTTCTTT. This chain connects TRBV6-2 or TRBV6-3 to TRBJ1-1; tentatively, D is TRBD1 (6 bases). With 4 bases removed from V and 4 bases from J, the gap between germline ends came to 10 bases. There are 13 residues in the CDR3. The germline V gene encodes CDR1 MNHEY and CDR2 SVGEGT.

This chain joins TRBV2 and TRBJ2-7; 7 positions match TRBD1. Germline V gene data show CDR1 as SNHLY and CDR2 as FYNNEI. V lost 5 bases to trimming and J lost 3 bases; unmatched junction nucleotides: 10. The CDR3 consists of 15 residues. CDR3 amino acids: CASSPDRALGYEQYF. The CDR3 nucleotides are TGTGCCAGCAGTCCAGACAGGGCGTTAGGCTACGAGCAGTACTTC.

This chain uses TRBV5-1 with TRBJ2-1; TRBD1 aligns across 10 bases. This CDR3 has 15 amino acids. Germline-derived CDR1 and CDR2 are SGHRS and YFSETQ. V lost 2 bases to trimming and J lost 2 bases; unmatched junction nucleotides: 1. The CDR3 reads CASSFDRGPYNEQFF. CDR3 DNA sequence: TGCGCCAGCAGCTTTGACAGGGGGCCCTACAATGAGCAGTTCTTC.

This chain connects TRBV7-9 to TRBJ1-4, with TRBD1 matching 9 bases. CDR1 SEHNR and CDR2 FQNEAQ come from the germline V gene (reference sequence). Losses at the gene ends were 4 bases for V and 7 bases for J; bases not matched to a gene: 10. The length of the CDR3 is 16 residues. This CDR3 reads CASSSLLTGGSEKLFF. CDR3 in DNA: TGTGCCAGCAGCTCACTCCTGACAGGGGGAAGTGAAAAACTGTTTTTT.

This rearrangement joins TRBV29-1 to TRBJ1-1; 9 bases are shared with TRBD1. The CDR3 sequence is 13 residues long. Germline V gene sequence: CDR1 SQVTM, CDR2 ANQGSEA. Trimming removed 7 bases from V and 4 bases from J; junction bases left unmatched: 7. CDR3 bases: TGCAGCGCCGCGGGACAGGGCGGCACTGAAGCTTTCTTT. It codes for CSAAGQGGTEAFF.

This chain uses TRBV7-2 with TRBJ1-5; D perhaps matches TRBD1 (5 bases). This CDR3 is built from 15 residues. Germline V gives CDR1 SGHTA, CDR2 FQGNSA. The V end was cut by 0 bases, the J end by 4 bases, with 10 bases between. The CDR3 DNA sequence: TGTGCCAGCAGCTTAGCGTGGACACTTAATCAGCCCCAGCATTTT. Translating gives CASSLAWTLNQPQHF. Drawing the rest from reference TRBV7-2 and TRBJ1-5, the complete variable domain is GAGVSQSPSNKVTEKGKDVELRCDPISGHTALYWYRQSLGQGLEFLIYFQGNSAPDKSGLPSDRFSAERTGGSVSTLTIQRTQQEDSAVYLCASSLAWTLNQPQHFGDGTRLSIL.